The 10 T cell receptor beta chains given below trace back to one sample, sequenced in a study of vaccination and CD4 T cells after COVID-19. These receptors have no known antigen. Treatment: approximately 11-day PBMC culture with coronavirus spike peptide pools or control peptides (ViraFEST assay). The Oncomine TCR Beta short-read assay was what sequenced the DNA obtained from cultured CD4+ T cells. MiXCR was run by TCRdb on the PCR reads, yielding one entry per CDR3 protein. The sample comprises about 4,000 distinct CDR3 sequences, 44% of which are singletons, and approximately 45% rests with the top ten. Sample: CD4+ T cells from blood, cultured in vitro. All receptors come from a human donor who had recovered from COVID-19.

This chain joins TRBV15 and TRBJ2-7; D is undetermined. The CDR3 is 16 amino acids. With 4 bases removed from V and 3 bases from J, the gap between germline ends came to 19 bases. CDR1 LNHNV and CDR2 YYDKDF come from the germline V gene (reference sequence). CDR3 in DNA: TGTGCCACCAGCACTGTTACGGAGACCCTTTACTACGAGCAGTACTTC. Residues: CATSTVTETLYYEQYF.

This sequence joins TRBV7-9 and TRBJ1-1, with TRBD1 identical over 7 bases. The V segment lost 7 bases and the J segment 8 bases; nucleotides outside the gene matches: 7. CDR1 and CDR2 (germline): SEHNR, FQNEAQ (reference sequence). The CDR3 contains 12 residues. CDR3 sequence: CASTERGPEAFF. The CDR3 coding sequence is TGTGCCAGCACCGAGAGGGGGCCCGAAGCTTTCTTT. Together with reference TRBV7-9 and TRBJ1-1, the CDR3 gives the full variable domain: DTGVSQNPRHKITKRGQNVTFRCDPISEHNRLYWYRQTLGQGPEFLTYFQNEAQLEKSRLLSDRFSAERPKGSFSTLEIQRTEQGDSAMYLCASTERGPEAFFGQGTRLTVV.

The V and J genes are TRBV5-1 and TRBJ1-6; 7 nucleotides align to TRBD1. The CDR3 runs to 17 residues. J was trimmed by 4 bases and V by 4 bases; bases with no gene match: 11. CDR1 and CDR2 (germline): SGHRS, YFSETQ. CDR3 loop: CASSERQGWEYNSPLHF. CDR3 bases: TGCGCCAGCAGCGAAAGACAGGGTTGGGAATATAATTCACCCCTCCACTTT.

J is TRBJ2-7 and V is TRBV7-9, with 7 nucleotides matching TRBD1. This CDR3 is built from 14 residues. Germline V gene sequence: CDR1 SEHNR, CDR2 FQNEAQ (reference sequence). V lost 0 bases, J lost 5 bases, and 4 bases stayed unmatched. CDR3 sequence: CASSLAGTDHEQYF. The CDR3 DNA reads TGTGCCAGCAGCTTAGCAGGGACAGATCACGAGCAGTACTTC.

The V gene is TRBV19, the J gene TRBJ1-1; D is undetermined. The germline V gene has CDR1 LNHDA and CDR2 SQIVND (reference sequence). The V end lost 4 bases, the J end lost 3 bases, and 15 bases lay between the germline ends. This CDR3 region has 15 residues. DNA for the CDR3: TGTGCCAGTAGTACTGGTCGTACCTGGGACACTGAAGCTTTCTTT. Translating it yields CASSTGRTWDTEAFF. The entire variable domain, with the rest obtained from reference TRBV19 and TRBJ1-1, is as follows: DGGITQSPKYLFRKEGQNVTLSCEQNLNHDAMYWYRQDPGQGLRLIYYSQIVNDFQKGDIAEGYSVSREKKESFPLTVTSAQKNPTAFYLCASSTGRTWDTEAFFGQGTRLTVV.

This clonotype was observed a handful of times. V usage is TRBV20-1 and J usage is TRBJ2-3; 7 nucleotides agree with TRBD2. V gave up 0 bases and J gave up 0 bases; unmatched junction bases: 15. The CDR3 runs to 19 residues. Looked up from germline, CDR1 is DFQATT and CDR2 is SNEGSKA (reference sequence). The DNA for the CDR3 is TGCAGTGCTAGAGATGTGAGGACTAGTTTACTCGCTAGCACAGATACGCAGTATTTT. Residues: CSARDVRTSLLASTDTQYF.

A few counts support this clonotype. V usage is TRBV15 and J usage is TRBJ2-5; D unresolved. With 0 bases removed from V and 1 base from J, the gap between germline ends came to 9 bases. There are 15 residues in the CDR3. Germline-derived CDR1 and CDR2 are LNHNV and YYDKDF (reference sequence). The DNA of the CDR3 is TGTGCCACCAGCAGAGATAACAGCTTCCAAGAGACCCAGTACTTC. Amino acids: CATSRDNSFQETQYF.

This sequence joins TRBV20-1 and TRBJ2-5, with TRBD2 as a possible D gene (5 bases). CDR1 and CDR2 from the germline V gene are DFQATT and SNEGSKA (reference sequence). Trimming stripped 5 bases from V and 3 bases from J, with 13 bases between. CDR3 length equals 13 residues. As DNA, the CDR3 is TGCAGTGCTCACGACCCCGGGGAAGAGACCCAGTACTTC. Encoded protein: CSAHDPGEETQYF.

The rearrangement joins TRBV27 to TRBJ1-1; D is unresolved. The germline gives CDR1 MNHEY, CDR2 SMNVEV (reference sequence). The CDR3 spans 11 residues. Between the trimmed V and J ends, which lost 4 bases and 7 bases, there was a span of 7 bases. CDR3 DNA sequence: TGTGCCAGCAGTTCTAGAGGTGAAGCTTTCTTT. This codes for CASSSRGEAFF.

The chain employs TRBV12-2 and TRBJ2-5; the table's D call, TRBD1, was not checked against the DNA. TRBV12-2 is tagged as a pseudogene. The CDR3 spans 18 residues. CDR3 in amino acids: CAPKRGGLDKAPEETQYF. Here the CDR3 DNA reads TGTGCACCGAAGAGGGGGGGCCTAGACAAGGCCCCCGAGGAGACCCAGTACTTC.